The 31 T cell receptor beta chains below come from one sample, sequenced in a study of control samples from healthy donors and cancer patients. Generated by immunoSEQ multiplex PCR, the TCRdb table keeps only in-frame clones and is missing some. The table has 120,000 or so clones, about 93% seen once; the top ten hold 1.5% to 2%. The sequencing input was PBMCs. All receptors derive from a man in his forties or fifties with head and neck cancer.

This clone was found once. The chain is built from TRBV4-3 and TRBJ2-1; 7 bases map to TRBD2. This CDR3 is built from 16 residues. V was pared by 0 bases and J by 4 bases, with 6 bases of the junction left unmatched. In germline, CDR1 is LGHNA, CDR2 YSLEER. DNA of the CDR3: TGCGCCAGCAGCCAAGATCCCCCGGGGGGTTACAATGAGCAGTTCTTC. Amino acids: CASSQDPPGGYNEQFF.

The chain couples TRBV24-1 to TRBJ2-3; 10 bases line up with TRBD2. CDR1 and CDR2 from the germline V gene are KGHDR and SFDVKD. V lost 3 bases, J lost 6 bases, and 8 bases stayed unmatched. The CDR3 is 16 amino acids. The CDR3 loop reads CATSDASSGGLDTQYF. DNA of the CDR3: TGTGCCACCAGTGATGCCTCTAGCGGGGGTTTGGATACGCAGTATTTT.

This chain connects TRBV24-1 to TRBJ1-1; a weak D match, TRBD1 (5 bases). CDR1 is KGHDR, CDR2 SFDVKD, per germline. The CDR3 sequence is 13 residues long. With 9 bases removed from V and 4 bases from J, the gap between germline ends came to 14 bases. The CDR3: CATRRGEGTEAFF. DNA for the CDR3: TGTGCCACCCGCCGAGGGGAGGGCACTGAAGCTTTCTTT.

The gene calls are TRBV30 and TRBJ2-5, with 8 nucleotides matching TRBD2. Germline-derived CDR1 and CDR2 are GTSNPN and SVGIG (reference sequence). V trimming: 4 bases; J trimming: 5 bases; junction bases outside the gene matches: 12. The CDR3 totals 15 residues. The CDR3 sequence is CAWNAGGSFTETQYF. CDR3 DNA sequence: TGTGCCTGGAATGCGGGGGGTTCGTTTACGGAGACCCAGTACTTC. Drawing the rest from reference TRBV30 and TRBJ2-5, the complete variable domain is SQTIHQWPATLVQPVGSPLSLECTVEGTSNPNLYWYRQAAGRGLQLLFYSVGIGQISSEVPQNLSASRPQDRQFILSSKKLLLSDSGFYLCAWNAGGSFTETQYFGPGTRLLVL.

The chain recombines TRBV5-1 with TRBJ2-5; D may be TRBD2 (5 bases). Trimming left V 4 bases short and J 1 base short, with 11 bases between. Germline V gives CDR1 SGHRS, CDR2 YFSETQ. The CDR3 sequence is 14 residues long. Here the CDR3 reads CASSGREGQETQYF. The CDR3 nucleotides read TGCGCCAGCAGCGGCCGCGAGGGCCAAGAGACCCAGTACTTC.

The chain uses TRBV5-6 and TRBJ2-7; 7 bases map to TRBD1. CDR1 is SGHDT and CDR2 is YYEEEE in the germline V gene. The junction had 18 bases not matched to a gene; V was cut back by 1 base and J by 2 bases. This CDR3 has 19 residues. The CDR3 coding sequence is TGTGCCAGCAGCTTGTCAGTGGCGAAACAGGGGAAACCTCCCTACGAGCAGTACTTC. Its protein is CASSLSVAKQGKPPYEQYF.

The gene calls are TRBV9 and TRBJ2-2; D possibly corresponds to TRBD2 (5 bases). This CDR3 contains 13 residues. Trimming stripped 10 bases from V and 6 bases from J, with 16 bases between. The V gene's germline CDR1 is SGDLS and CDR2 YYNGEE. The CDR3, as DNA: TGTGCCTCAAGAGGAGGCTCGTCCGGGGAGCTGTTTTTT. This encodes CASRGGSSGELFF. Supplemented by reference TRBV9 and TRBJ2-2, the full variable domain reads DSGVTQTPKHLITATGQRVTLRCSPRSGDLSVYWYQQSLDQGLQFLIQYYNGEERAKGNILERFSAQQFPDLHSELNLSSLELGDSALYFCASRGGSSGELFFGEGSRLTVL.

The chain links TRBV15 to TRBJ1-4; 7 bases line up with TRBD1. CDR3 length equals 16 residues. The germline V gene encodes CDR1 LNHNV and CDR2 YYDKDF (reference sequence). J gave up 5 bases and V 1 base, and 7 bases lay outside the gene matches. CDR3 residues: CATSRGPTGRNEKLFF. CDR3 nucleotide sequence: TGTGCCACCAGCAGAGGGCCGACAGGGCGAAATGAAAAACTGTTTTTT.

The J gene is TRBJ2-6, the V gene TRBV30; D gene uncertain. V was pared by 0 bases and J by 0 bases, with 6 bases between. Germline V gene data show CDR1 as GTSNPN and CDR2 as SVGIG (reference sequence). The length of the CDR3 is 15 residues. The CDR3 DNA sequence: TGTGCCTGGAGTGTACGTGGCTCTGGGGCCAACGTCCTGACTTTC. Protein: CAWSVRGSGANVLTF.

This chain connects TRBV6-1 to TRBJ1-5; tentative D call: TRBD1 (6 bases). Germline CDR1 MNHNS, CDR2 SASEGT. Trimming removed 0 bases from V and 7 bases from J, with 13 bases in between. The CDR3 runs 15 residues. The CDR3 is CASSEAGAWGQPQHF. DNA of the CDR3: TGTGCCAGCAGTGAAGCGGGGGCTTGGGGACAGCCCCAGCATTTT.

The V call is TRBV12-3 or TRBV12-4, the J call TRBJ1-2; D unresolved. The CDR3 sequence is 13 residues long. Trimming shortened V by 4 bases and J by 4 bases, and 10 bases separated the two germline ends. The CDR3 DNA reads as TGTGCCAGCAGTTCTCAGGATAGCTATGGCTACACCTTC. Residues: CASSSQDSYGYTF.

The chain couples TRBV7-3 to TRBJ2-7; no clear D gene. This CDR3 comprises 10 residues. CDR1 and CDR2 (germline): SGHTA, FQGTGA. Trimming took off 7 bases at V and 3 bases at J, with 4 bases between the two ends. CDR3 nucleotides: TGTGCCAGCAAACGCTACGAGCAGTACTTC. This sequence encodes CASKRYEQYF.

The chain combines TRBV4-3 with TRBJ2-7; D might be TRBD2 (5 bases). In germline, CDR1 is LGHNA, CDR2 YSLEER. Trimming took off 1 base at V and 9 bases at J, with 16 bases between the two ends. The length of the CDR3 is 14 residues. The CDR3 bases are TGCGCCAGCAGCCAAGTAGTTCCTCGGGGAGTGCAGTACTTC. Protein sequence: CASSQVVPRGVQYF.

The chain uses TRBV5-6 and TRBJ2-3; D is ambiguous. Trimming left V 6 bases short and J 3 bases short, with 8 bases between. CDR1 SGHDT and CDR2 YYEEEE come from the germline V gene. This CDR3 has 12 residues. The CDR3 DNA follows: TGTGCCAGCAAGGGATTTACAGATACGCAGTATTTT. Amino acid sequence: CASKGFTDTQYF.

The chain is built from TRBV6-5 and TRBJ1-1; unclear D gene. The CDR3 has 14 residues. Trimming shortened V by 0 bases and J by 6 bases, and 11 bases separated the two germline ends. The germline CDR1 and CDR2 sequences are MNHEY and SVGAGI. CDR3 in DNA: TGTGCCAGCAGTTACTCCGCCGCGGGGTCTGAAGCTTTCTTT. Protein product: CASSYSAAGSEAFF.

The sample holds one count of this clone. J is TRBJ2-4 and V is TRBV5-1; TRBD1 aligns across 9 bases. Germline CDR1 is SGHRS and CDR2 is YFSETQ. This CDR3 has 18 amino acids. V lost 4 bases and J lost 1; bases outside the gene matches: 12. CDR3 nucleotide sequence: TGCGCCAGCAGCCATGGACAGGGGTCAGGTTGGGCCAAAAACATTCAGTACTTC. This gives the protein CASSHGQGSGWAKNIQYF.

The rearrangement links TRBV7-3 to TRBJ2-3; 8 bases line up with TRBD2. The junction had 10 bases not matched to a gene; V was cut back by 5 bases and J by 3 bases. This CDR3 region has 16 residues. The V gene's germline CDR1 is SGHTA and CDR2 FQGTGA. The CDR3 reads CASSTAGTSGTDTQYF. CDR3 in DNA: TGTGCCAGCAGCACAGCCGGGACTAGTGGTACAGATACGCAGTATTTT.

This clone was seen a few times. This chain links TRBV30 with TRBJ2-7; no firm D call. Germline V gene sequence: CDR1 GTSNPN, CDR2 SVGIG (reference sequence). Trimming stripped 0 bases from V and 0 bases from J, with 9 bases between. The length of the CDR3 is 14 residues. The DNA for the CDR3 is TGTGCCTGGAGTGTATTTAGCAGCTCCTACGAGCAGTACTTC. It yields the protein CAWSVFSSSYEQYF.

This clone occurred once. The rearrangement uses TRBV7-9 and TRBJ1-1, with D perhaps TRBD1 (5 bases). V dropped 3 bases and J dropped 1 base, with 9 bases sitting between them. Germline CDR1 and CDR2: SEHNR and FQNEAQ (reference sequence). This CDR3 has 14 amino acids. CDR3 sequence reads: CASSLGQGNTEAFF. CDR3 nucleotide sequence: TGTGCCAGCAGCTTGGGTCAGGGGAACACTGAAGCTTTCTTT.

The chain carries TRBV9 and TRBJ1-4; weak D call: TRBD1 (5 bases). The CDR3 consists of 15 residues. The V end lost 4 bases, the J end lost 5 bases, and 15 bases lay between the germline ends. Germline V gene sequence: CDR1 SGDLS, CDR2 YYNGEE. The CDR3 is CASSPSLGANEKLFF. The CDR3 region has the DNA TGTGCCAGCAGCCCCTCGTTAGGGGCCAATGAAAAACTGTTTTTT.

The sample holds a few counts of this clone. The chain couples TRBV7-2 to TRBJ2-2, with unresolved D. CDR3 length: 15 amino acids. V lost 5 bases to trimming and J lost 0 bases, with 10 bases between them. In germline, CDR1 is SGHTA, CDR2 FQGNSA. The CDR3 here is CASSPYRSNTGELFF. CDR3 DNA: TGTGCCAGCAGCCCGTACCGTTCGAACACCGGGGAGCTGTTTTTT.

The genes are TRBV5-1 and TRBJ1-2; no reliable D call. The germline V gene encodes CDR1 SGHRS and CDR2 YFSETQ. CDR3 length: 13 residues. V dropped 3 bases and J dropped 8 bases, with 14 bases sitting between them. CDR3 nucleotides: TGCGCCAGCAGCTACACTTCGGCGGGGGGCTACACCTTC. Protein product: CASSYTSAGGYTF.

This chain links TRBV19 with TRBJ1-5; TRBD1 matches at 7 bases. The V gene's germline CDR1 is LNHDA and CDR2 SQIVND (reference sequence). V was clipped by 4 bases and J by 0 bases; unmatched bases: 12. The CDR3 extends over 18 amino acids. The CDR3, as DNA: TGTGCCAGTAGTAGGAGGGTTAGAACAGGGGATAGCAATCAGCCCCAGCATTTT. Translation: CASSRRVRTGDSNQPQHF. The variable domain in full, with the rest retrieved from reference TRBV19 and TRBJ1-5, is DGGITQSPKYLFRKEGQNVTLSCEQNLNHDAMYWYRQDPGQGLRLIYYSQIVNDFQKGDIAEGYSVSREKKESFPLTVTSAQKNPTAFYLCASSRRVRTGDSNQPQHFGDGTRLSIL.

This sequence joins TRBV7-2 and TRBJ2-1; TRBD1 might be the D (5 bases). Germline V CDR1 and CDR2: SGHTA, FQGNSA. The ends were cut back, 5 bases at V and 6 bases at J, with 8 bases in the middle. The CDR3 totals 12 residues. The CDR3 spells CASSVQGNEQFF. CDR3 nucleotide sequence: TGTGCCAGCAGCGTTCAGGGCAATGAGCAGTTCTTC.

The chain combines TRBV4-1 with TRBJ1-6; a possible D gene is TRBD1 (5 bases). This CDR3 region has 15 residues. The V end was cut by 1 base, the J end by 8 bases, with 12 bases between. Germline loops: CDR1 MGHRA, CDR2 YSYEKL. DNA for the CDR3: TGCGCCAGCAGCCAAGCTCCAGGGATTGATTCACCCCTCCACTTT. It encodes CASSQAPGIDSPLHF.

The rearrangement joins TRBV5-4 to TRBJ1-1, with 9 bases identical to TRBD1. The germline CDR1 and CDR2 sequences are SGHNT and YYREEE (reference sequence). V dropped 4 bases and J dropped 5; count of bases not matched to a gene: 3. The CDR3 is made up of 13 amino acids. The CDR3 DNA follows: TGTGCCAGCAGCGGACAGGGGCTTACTGAAGCTTTCTTT. Translating it yields CASSGQGLTEAFF.

V and J are TRBV3-1 (or the pseudogene TRBV3-2) and TRBJ2-5; tentatively, D is TRBD1 (6 bases). CDR1 LGHDT and CDR2 YNNKEL come from the germline V gene (reference sequence). This CDR3 has 14 residues. With 3 bases removed from V and 4 bases from J, the gap between germline ends came to 12 bases. In DNA form, the CDR3 reads TGTGCCAGCAGCCACCTAGACAGGCGAGAGACCCAGTACTTC. Protein: CASSHLDRRETQYF.

The rearrangement links TRBV7-6 to TRBJ1-5; no firm D call. Germline V lookup: CDR1 SGHVS, CDR2 FNYEAQ. Trimming removed 4 bases from V and 6 bases from J, with 25 bases in between. This CDR3 has 18 residues. The CDR3 bases are TGTGCCAGCAGCTCCCTAGCCCCGAGACCGGGTCTGTTTCAGCCCCAGCATTTT. Protein: CASSSLAPRPGLFQPQHF. The full variable domain, its missing parts supplied by reference TRBV7-6 and TRBJ1-5, is GAGVSQSPRYKVTKRGQDVALRCDPISGHVSLYWYRQALGQGPEFLTYFNYEAQQDKSGLPNDRFSAERPEGSISTLTIQRTEQRDSAMYRCASSSLAPRPGLFQPQHFGDGTRLSIL.

This sequence joins TRBV4-2 and TRBJ1-6, with a weak D call TRBD1 (5 bases). The CDR3 runs to 15 residues. Germline-derived CDR1 and CDR2 are LGHNA and YNFKEQ. Trimming shortened V by 4 bases and J by 4 bases, and 11 bases separated the two germline ends. The CDR3 DNA follows: TGTGCCAGCAGCCCAAGGAGGGGTTATAATTCACCCCTCCACTTT. Its translation: CASSPRRGYNSPLHF.

The sample holds one count of this clone. The genes are TRBV7-2 and TRBJ2-7; weak D call: TRBD2 (5 bases). CDR1 and CDR2 (germline): SGHTA, FQGNSA. Trimming removed 6 bases at V and 3 bases at J, with 18 bases between. This CDR3 region has 15 residues. CDR3: CASSRIGRGFYEQYF. In DNA form, the CDR3 reads TGTGCCAGCAGTCGGATAGGCCGAGGGTTCTACGAGCAGTACTTC.

The chain carries TRBV5-1 and TRBJ2-3, with D maybe TRBD2 (6 bases). V shed 4 bases and J shed 2 bases, with 11 bases lying between them. The CDR3 is 14 residues long. From germline, CDR1 is SGHRS and CDR2 YFSETQ. The CDR3 DNA reads TGCGCCAGCAGCGGAGGGATTGTCACAGATACGCAGTATTTT. Protein product: CASSGGIVTDTQYF.